The present T cell receptor beta chain was sequenced within a study of blood T cell repertoires in COVID-19. The wider study: PBMCs, B-cell-depleted T cells, or T cells provided the cDNA or gDNA that made up the material.

Original processing notes: Reference gene primer amplification gave nucleated cell count estimates. Using immunoSEQ multiplex PCR, the repertoire was profiled, and TCRdb retains in-frame clones only, with some absent. The D gene and trimming were derived from the DNA, and the V and J assignments and clone size from that table. The data contain about 180,000 clones, approximately 88% of them seen just once; the ten biggest clones take up 3.5% to 5%. The CDR3 spans 14 residues. Germline V CDR1 and CDR2: SGHTA, FQGNSA. V gave up 4 bases and J gave up 6 bases; unmatched junction bases: 3. This chain uses TRBV7-2 with TRBJ1-5, with 10 nucleotides matching TRBD1. The TCR sequence derives from a young woman with acute or convalescent COVID-19. The specimen was peripheral blood. The CDR3 nucleotides are TGTGCCAGCAGCTCGACAGGGGGCGGTCAGCCCCAGCATTTT. As protein: CASSSTGGGQPQHF.